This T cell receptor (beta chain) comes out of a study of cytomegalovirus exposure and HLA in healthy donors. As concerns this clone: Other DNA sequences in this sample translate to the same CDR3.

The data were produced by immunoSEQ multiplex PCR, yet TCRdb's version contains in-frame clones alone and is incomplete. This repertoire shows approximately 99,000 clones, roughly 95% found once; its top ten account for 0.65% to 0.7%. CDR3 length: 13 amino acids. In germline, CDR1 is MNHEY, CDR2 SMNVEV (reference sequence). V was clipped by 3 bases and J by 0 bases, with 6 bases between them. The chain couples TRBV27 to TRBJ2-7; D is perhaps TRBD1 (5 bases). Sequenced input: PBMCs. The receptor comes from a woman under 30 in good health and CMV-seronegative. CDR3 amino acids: CASSLQGSYEQYF. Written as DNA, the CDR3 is TGTGCCAGCAGTTTGCAGGGCTCCTACGAGCAGTACTTC.